These 29 T cell receptor beta chains were all obtained from the same sample, sequenced in a study of T cell responses to AZD1222 COVID-19 vaccine. The table came from immunoSEQ multiplex PCR; TCRdb's copy has only in-frame clones and leaves some out. The repertoire has some 40,000 clones, 80% of them found once; the top ten carry about 3.7%. The specimen comprised peripheral blood, sampled on day 0 of AZD1222 vaccination. The origin of the receptors is an adult in good health.

The chain carries TRBV11-1 and TRBJ2-3, with D perhaps being TRBD1 or TRBD2 (5 bases each). The CDR3 is 15 residues long. V was trimmed by 3 bases and J by 2 bases, leaving 12 bases between them. Germline V gives CDR1 SGHAT, CDR2 FQDESV (reference sequence). The CDR3 spells CASSLGDAYTDTQYF. For the CDR3, the DNA is TGTGCCAGCAGCTTGGGGGACGCATACACAGATACGCAGTATTTT. The whole variable domain, filled in from reference TRBV11-1 and TRBJ2-3, reads EAEVAQSPRYKITEKSQAVAFWCDPISGHATLYWYRQILGQGPELLVQFQDESVVDDSQLPKDRFSAERLKGVDSTLKIQPAELGDSAMYLCASSLGDAYTDTQYFGPGTRLTVL.

The V call is TRBV7-9, the J call TRBJ1-5; D may be TRBD1 (5 bases). Germline loops: CDR1 SEHNR, CDR2 FQNEAQ (reference sequence). The V end was cut by 4 bases, the J end by 1 base, with 17 bases between. The CDR3 totals 17 residues. In nucleotides, the CDR3 is TGTGCCAGCAGCTCGCCAACGGGGCAGGGAAGCAATCAGCCCCAGCATTTT. Translated, it gives CASSSPTGQGSNQPQHF.

The chain combines TRBV5-1 with TRBJ1-1; 8 bases agree with TRBD1. The CDR3 is made up of 15 amino acids. In germline, CDR1 is SGHRS, CDR2 YFSETQ. The trim removed 2 bases at V and 1 base at J, leaving 4 bases unmatched. The CDR3 sequence is CASSLSTGENTEAFF. The DNA of the CDR3 is TGCGCCAGCAGCTTATCGACAGGGGAGAACACTGAAGCTTTCTTT.

To note about this clone: One end of the junction fails to match germline, which may point to a read error. The chain is built from TRBV29-1 and TRBJ2-3, with 14 bases aligning to TRBD2. The CDR3 consists of 14 residues. The germline CDR1 and CDR2 sequences are SQVTM and ANQGSEA. The CDR3 DNA follows: TGCAGCGTTGAAGGGACTAGCGGGGGGACCACCCGGGACTTT. Protein product: CSVEGTSGGTTRDF.

This clone was detected only once. This chain joins TRBV19 and TRBJ1-5, with 7 bases that match TRBD1. V lost 6 bases to trimming and J lost 6 bases; unmatched junction nucleotides: 8. Germline values: CDR1 LNHDA, CDR2 SQIVND (reference sequence). The CDR3 runs 14 residues. This chain's CDR3 is CASSYGRGGQPQHF. The CDR3 bases are TGTGCCAGTAGCTACGGCAGGGGGGGTCAGCCCCAGCATTTT.

CDR3 loop: CASSLADRGRFNTGELFF. CDR3 coding DNA: TGCGCCAGCAGCTTGGCGGACAGGGGGCGGTTCAACACCGGGGAGCTGTTTTTT. The chain employs TRBV5-1 and TRBJ2-2, with 11 nucleotides matching TRBD1. CDR1 is SGHRS and CDR2 is YFSETQ in the germline V gene. With 0 bases clipped from V and 2 bases from J, the junction kept 6 bases outside the gene matches. The CDR3 extends over 18 amino acids.

The chain recombines TRBV18 with TRBJ1-5; 8 bases are shared with TRBD1. In germline, CDR1 is KGHSH, CDR2 LQKENI. J was trimmed by 5 bases and V by 4 bases; bases with no gene match: 7. The CDR3 covers 15 residues. CDR3 protein: CASSHTGGEDQPQHF. Written as DNA, the CDR3 is TGTGCCAGCTCACATACAGGGGGAGAGGATCAGCCCCAGCATTTT.

The chain joins TRBV6-5 to TRBJ2-2, with a weak D call TRBD2 (6 bases). Trimming stripped 4 bases from V and 7 bases from J, with 7 bases between. CDR1 and CDR2 (germline): MNHEY, SVGAGI. The CDR3 extends over 12 amino acids. In DNA, the CDR3 is TGTGCCAGCAGTTTCGGGGGCGGGGAGCTGTTTTTT. Amino acid sequence: CASSFGGGELFF.

The genes are TRBV19 and TRBJ1-5; D is perhaps TRBD1 (6 bases). Germline V gene data show CDR1 as LNHDA and CDR2 as SQIVND (reference sequence). V was clipped by 8 bases and J by 2 bases, with 10 bases between them. CDR3 length: 13 residues. In DNA form, the CDR3 reads TGTGCCAGTTCCCAGGGGCGCAATCAGCCCCAGCATTTT. It yields the protein CASSQGRNQPQHF.

The V call is TRBV2, the J call TRBJ1-1, with 8 bases aligning to TRBD1. The V and J ends lost 6 bases and 6 bases, in that order; junction bases with no gene match: 6. Germline lookup yields CDR1 SNHLY and CDR2 FYNNEI. The CDR3 has 13 amino acids. The DNA of the CDR3 is TGTGCCAGCAGCCCACGGACAGGGCCTGAAGCTTTCTTT. It is translated as CASSPRTGPEAFF.

This chain links TRBV5-1 with TRBJ1-3; 10 nucleotides align to TRBD1. The CDR3 runs to 16 residues. The trim removed 1 base at V and 3 bases at J, leaving 4 bases unmatched. Per germline, CDR1 SGHRS and CDR2 YFSETQ. CDR3: CASSLRTGGGGNTIYF. As DNA, the CDR3 is TGCGCCAGCAGCTTGCGGACAGGGGGTGGTGGAAACACCATATATTTT.

The rearrangement links TRBV7-2 to TRBJ1-2; TRBD1 aligns across 7 bases. The CDR3 is 15 amino acids. Germline trimming cut 5 bases from V and 3 bases from J; bases unmatched to any gene: 9. Germline loops: CDR1 SGHTA, CDR2 FQGNSA. The CDR3 reads CASSPGLGTDYGYTF. CDR3 sequence (DNA): TGTGCCAGCAGCCCCGGCCTCGGGACAGACTATGGCTACACCTTC.

V gene TRBV7-7 combines with J gene TRBJ2-2, with TRBD2 matching over 12 bases. Germline V gene lookup returns CDR1 SSHAT and CDR2 FNYEAQ (reference sequence). V trimming: 5 bases; J trimming: 7 bases; junction bases outside the gene matches: 8. The CDR3 runs to 16 residues. CDR3 in amino acids: CASSQASGGAYGELFF. Written as DNA, the CDR3 is TGTGCCAGCAGCCAAGCTAGCGGGGGGGCCTACGGGGAGCTGTTTTTT. The full variable domain, in which reference TRBV7-7 and TRBJ2-2 provide the parts outside the CDR3, is GAGVSQSPRYKVTKRGQDVTLRCDPISSHATLYWYQQALGQGPEFLTYFNYEAQPDKSGLPSDRFSAERPEGSISTLTIQRTEQRDSAMYRCASSQASGGAYGELFFGEGSRLTVL.

This chain links TRBV24-1 with TRBJ2-1; the D gene is possibly TRBD2 (6 bases). This CDR3 is built from 15 residues. The germline V gene encodes CDR1 KGHDR and CDR2 SFDVKD. V shed 4 bases and J shed 1 base, with 10 bases lying between them. CDR3 in amino acids: CATSDAGGSYNEQFF. In DNA form, the CDR3 reads TGTGCCACCAGTGACGCCGGGGGATCCTACAATGAGCAGTTCTTC.

The genes are TRBV7-9 and TRBJ2-1; TRBD2 might be the D (6 bases). CDR3 length: 14 amino acids. Germline CDR1 and CDR2: SEHNR and FQNEAQ (reference sequence). V was cut by 5 bases and J by 8 bases, with 16 bases left in between. The CDR3 nucleotides read TGTGCCAGCAGCCCGGGACTCCCAGCGGATGAGCAGTTCTTC. It is translated as CASSPGLPADEQFF.

This sequence joins TRBV6-5 and TRBJ2-7; 9 nucleotides agree with TRBD1. Germline assignment: CDR1 MNHEY and CDR2 SVGAGI. Trimming at V came to 6 bases and at J to 1 base, leaving 7 bases not matched to a gene. The CDR3 runs 15 residues. The CDR3 spells CASSTGTGYSYEQYF. CDR3 nucleotides: TGTGCCAGCAGCACCGGGACAGGGTATTCCTACGAGCAGTACTTC.

This chain links TRBV19 with TRBJ1-5, with D perhaps matching TRBD1 (6 bases). V was pared by 5 bases and J by 3 bases, with 17 bases between. Germline-derived CDR1 and CDR2 are LNHDA and SQIVND (reference sequence). The CDR3 has 16 residues. The DNA for the CDR3 is TGTGCCAGTAGTGCCGGACAGAGTAACACCAATCAGCCCCAGCATTTT. Protein product: CASSAGQSNTNQPQHF.

The chain couples TRBV30 to TRBJ1-2; TRBD1 might be the D (6 bases). In germline, CDR1 is GTSNPN, CDR2 SVGIG (reference sequence). This CDR3 has 14 residues. Trimming pared 5 bases from V and 0 bases from J, leaving 13 bases between. In DNA form, the CDR3 reads TGTGCCTGGGCTAAAGGGGGAACTAACTATGGCTACACCTTC. It translates to CAWAKGGTNYGYTF.

The chain recombines TRBV6-5 with TRBJ1-5, with 7 bases that match TRBD1. The J segment lost 7 bases and the V segment lost 4 bases, leaving 4 bases of the junction unmatched. The CDR3 runs to 13 residues. CDR1 and CDR2 from the germline V gene are MNHEY and SVGAGI. CDR3 sequence (DNA): TGTGCCAGCAGTTTCCAGGGGGGGCAGCCCCAGCATTTT. Its protein is CASSFQGGQPQHF.

This sequence joins TRBV15 and TRBJ1-3; unclear D gene. The V end lost 1 base, the J end lost 1 base, and 8 bases lay between the germline ends. The germline V gene encodes CDR1 LNHNV and CDR2 YYDKDF (reference sequence). This CDR3 contains 15 residues. The CDR3 DNA reads as TGTGCCACCAGCAGAGCTCTAGCTTCTGGAAACACCATATATTTT. Amino acid sequence: CATSRALASGNTIYF.

This clone turned up a few times. The chain recombines TRBV18 with TRBJ1-2, with TRBD1 matching over 9 bases. V gave up 3 bases and J gave up 2 bases; unmatched junction bases: 4. In germline, CDR1 is KGHSH, CDR2 LQKENI. This CDR3 spans 15 amino acids. The CDR3 DNA reads as TGTGCCAGCTCACCTGGGACAGGGACGAACTATGGCTACACCTTC. Its translation: CASSPGTGTNYGYTF. Combining the CDR3 with reference TRBV18 and TRBJ1-2 gives the whole variable domain NAGVMQNPRHLVRRRGQEARLRCSPMKGHSHVYWYRQLPEEGLKFMVYLQKENIIDESGMPKERFSAEFPKEGPSILRIQQVVRGDSAAYFCASSPGTGTNYGYTFGSGTRLTVV.

V gene TRBV6-5 combines with J gene TRBJ1-6; no firm D call. From germline, CDR1 is MNHEY and CDR2 SVGAGI. Trimming left V 0 bases short and J 8 bases short, with 11 bases between. The CDR3 has 15 residues. CDR3 residues: CASSYSLPKDSPLHF. The CDR3 DNA reads TGTGCCAGCAGTTACTCGCTCCCGAAGGATTCACCCCTCCACTTT.

This chain uses TRBV6-2 or TRBV6-3 with TRBJ1-1; 8 bases agree with TRBD1. CDR1 is MNHEY, CDR2 SVGEGT, per germline. The CDR3 is made up of 16 amino acids. Germline trimming cut 2 bases from V and 5 bases from J; bases unmatched to any gene: 10. The CDR3 region has the DNA TGTGCCAGCAGTTACACGTCGGACAGGGTGGGGACTGAAGCTTTCTTT. Translating it yields CASSYTSDRVGTEAFF.

V gene TRBV5-1 combines with J gene TRBJ1-1; D may be TRBD1 (6 bases). The CDR3 extends over 15 amino acids. Germline V CDR1 and CDR2: SGHRS, YFSETQ. Between the trimmed V and J ends, which lost 4 bases and 0 bases, there was a span of 13 bases. CDR3 DNA: TGCGCCAGCAGCCCAGGGGTAGGGGTGAACACTGAAGCTTTCTTT. Encoded protein: CASSPGVGVNTEAFF.

The chain couples TRBV6-5 to TRBJ1-1; 7 positions match TRBD1. V lost 5 bases, J lost 0 bases, and 3 bases stayed unmatched. CDR1 and CDR2 (germline): MNHEY, SVGAGI. The CDR3 covers 14 residues. The CDR3 here is CASSPTGMNTEAFF. CDR3 DNA: TGTGCCAGCAGTCCGACAGGGATGAACACTGAAGCTTTCTTT.

The V gene is TRBV2, the J gene TRBJ2-5; the D gene is possibly TRBD1 (6 bases). Germline-derived CDR1 and CDR2 are SNHLY and FYNNEI. The V end lost 6 bases, the J end lost 2 bases, and 13 bases lay between the germline ends. The CDR3 is 14 residues long. The CDR3 sequence: CASSAGTPQETQYF. The CDR3, as DNA: TGTGCCAGCAGCGCCGGGACACCGCAAGAGACCCAGTACTTC.

The rearrangement joins TRBV2 to TRBJ1-2; 8 bases fit TRBD1. Germline V gene sequence: CDR1 SNHLY, CDR2 FYNNEI. CDR3 size: 14 residues. The V gene end was trimmed by 6 bases and the J gene end by 3 bases; junction bases not matched to a gene: 6. The CDR3 bases are TGTGCCAGCAGAGGACAGGGAGAGGACTATGGCTACACCTTC. Translation: CASRGQGEDYGYTF.

The chain uses TRBV7-8 and TRBJ2-1; 8 nucleotides match TRBD2. Germline V CDR1 and CDR2: SGHVS, FQNEAQ. This CDR3 is built from 18 residues. J was trimmed by 0 bases and V by 0 bases; bases with no gene match: 7. The CDR3 protein is CASSLAGPGGVSYNEQFF. The DNA for the CDR3 is TGTGCCAGCAGCTTAGCGGGGCCGGGAGGGGTCTCCTACAATGAGCAGTTCTTC.

The chain employs TRBV12-3 or TRBV12-4 and TRBJ1-5; the D is unclear. Trimming left V 1 base short and J 7 bases short, with 5 bases between. The length of the CDR3 is 12 residues. The CDR3 loop is CASSLVAQPQHF. The CDR3 DNA reads as TGTGCCAGCAGTTTAGTGGCCCAGCCCCAGCATTTT.